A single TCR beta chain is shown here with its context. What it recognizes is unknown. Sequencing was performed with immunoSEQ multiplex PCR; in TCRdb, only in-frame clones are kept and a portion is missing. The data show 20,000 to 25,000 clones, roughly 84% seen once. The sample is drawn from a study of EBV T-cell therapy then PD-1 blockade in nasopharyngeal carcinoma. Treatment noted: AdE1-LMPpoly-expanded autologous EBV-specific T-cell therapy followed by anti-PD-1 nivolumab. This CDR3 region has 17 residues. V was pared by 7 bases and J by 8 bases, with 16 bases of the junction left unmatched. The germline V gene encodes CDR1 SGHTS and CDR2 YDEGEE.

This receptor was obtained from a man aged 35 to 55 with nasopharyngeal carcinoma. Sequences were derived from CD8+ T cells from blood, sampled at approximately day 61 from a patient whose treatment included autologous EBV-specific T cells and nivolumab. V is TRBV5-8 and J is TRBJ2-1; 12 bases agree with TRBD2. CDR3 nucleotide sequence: TGTGCCAGCCGACCCCCGGGACTAGCGGGTACCCTAGATGAGCAGTTCTTC. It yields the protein CASRPPGLAGTLDEQFF.